The text below deals with one T cell receptor beta chain. Its antigen is still unknown. The data belong to a study of T cell repertoires in cytomegalovirus infection. Overall study context: Well-studied HLA-B-restricted epitopes and recently identified HLA-C-restricted epitopes of CMV were both used in the study. Public TCR beta signatures indicated both CMV infection and matching HLA type.

TCRdb used MiXCR to reprocess the reads, holding one entry per CDR3 protein. This sample yields hundreds of thousands of distinct CDR3 sequences, of which around 31% are seen a single time; around 15% belongs to the top ten. Broader study findings: Dominating the ex vivo response were HLA-C-restricted CMV-specific TCR beta clonotypes.

V lost 5 bases and J lost 0, with 16 bases in between. CDR3 size: 16 residues. Germline CDR1 and CDR2: SGHVS and FNYEAQ. The sample was cultured CD8+ T cells from PBMCs, taken from culture after CMV antigen stimulation. This rearrangement joins TRBV7-6 to TRBJ1-1; D uncertain. This TCR came from a human donor in good health (CMV status not recorded). Some clones in this sample may be carry-over from other donors' samples. The CDR3 DNA follows: TGTGCCAGCAGCCTAACCTTCACTACAGTGAACACTGAAGCTTTCTTT. Its protein product is CASSLTFTTVNTEAFF.